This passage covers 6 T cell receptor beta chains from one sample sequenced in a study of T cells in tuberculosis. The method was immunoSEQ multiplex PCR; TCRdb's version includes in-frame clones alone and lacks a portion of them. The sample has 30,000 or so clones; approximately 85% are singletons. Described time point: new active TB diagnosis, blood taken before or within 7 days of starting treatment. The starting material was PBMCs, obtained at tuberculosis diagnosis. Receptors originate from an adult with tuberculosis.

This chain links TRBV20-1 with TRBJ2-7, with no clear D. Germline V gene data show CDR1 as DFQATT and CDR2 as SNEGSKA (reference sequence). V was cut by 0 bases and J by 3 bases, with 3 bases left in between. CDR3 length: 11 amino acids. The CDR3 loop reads CSARDIYEQYF. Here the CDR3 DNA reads TGCAGTGCTAGAGACATCTACGAGCAGTACTTC.

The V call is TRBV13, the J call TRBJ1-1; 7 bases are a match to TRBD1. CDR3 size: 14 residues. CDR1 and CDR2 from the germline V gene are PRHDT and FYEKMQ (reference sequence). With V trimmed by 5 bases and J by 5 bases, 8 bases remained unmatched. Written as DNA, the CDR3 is TGTGCCAGCAGCCCGAGACAGGGTAAAACTGAAGCTTTCTTT. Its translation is CASSPRQGKTEAFF.

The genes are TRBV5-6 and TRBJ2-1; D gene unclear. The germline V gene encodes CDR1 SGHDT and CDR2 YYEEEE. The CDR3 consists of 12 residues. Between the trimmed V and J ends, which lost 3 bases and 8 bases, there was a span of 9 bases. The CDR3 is CASSSTSDEQFF. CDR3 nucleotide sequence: TGTGCCAGCAGCTCTACCTCCGATGAGCAGTTCTTC.

The CDR3 nucleotides are TGTGCCAGCAGACTAGCGGGAGGCAATGAGCAGTTCTTC. Its translation is CASRLAGGNEQFF. V is TRBV6-5 and J is TRBJ2-1, with 12 bases matching TRBD2. The germline gives CDR1 MNHEY, CDR2 SVGAGI. J lost 6 bases, V lost 6 bases, and 0 bases had no gene match. This CDR3 has 13 amino acids.

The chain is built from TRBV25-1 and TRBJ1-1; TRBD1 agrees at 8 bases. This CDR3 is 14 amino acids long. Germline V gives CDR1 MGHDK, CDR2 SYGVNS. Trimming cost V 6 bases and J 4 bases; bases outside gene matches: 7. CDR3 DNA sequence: TGTGCCAGCAGCTCCGACAGGGGAGGCACTGAAGCTTTCTTT. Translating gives CASSSDRGGTEAFF.

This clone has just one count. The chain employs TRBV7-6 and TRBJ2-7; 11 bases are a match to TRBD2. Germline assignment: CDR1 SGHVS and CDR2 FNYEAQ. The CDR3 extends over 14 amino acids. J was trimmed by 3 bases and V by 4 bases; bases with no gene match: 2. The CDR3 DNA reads TGTGCCAGCAGCTACCTAGCGGGGGGCTACGAGCAGTACTTC. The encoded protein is CASSYLAGGYEQYF.